The present entry profiles one TCR beta chain with its context. Its antigen remains unknown. This entry is derived from a study of T cells after yellow fever vaccination. General study points: FACS-sorted repertoires could harbor abundant contaminating bulk-population clonotypes. Post-booster repertoires contained most primary-vaccination clones again (roughly 97% CD4, around 89% CD8). Faster peaking, at day 5 versus 15, marked a secondary response that was weaker.

TCRdb reprocessed the 5' RACE reads with MiXCR, giving one entry per CDR3 protein. The sample records 95,000 to 100,000 distinct CDR3 sequences, around 5.8% being singletons. The clonotype comes from a young man who received the YFV17D yellow fever vaccine. Here the sequenced sample was CD8+ T cells sorted from PBMCs, taken 10 days after the yellow fever booster vaccination.

CDR3 bases: TGTGCCAGCAGCCTATCCTCCTCTAGCACAGATACGCAGTATTTT. Translation gives CASSLSSSSTDTQYF. The chain combines TRBV7-2 with TRBJ2-3; the D is unclear. Trimming shortened V by 5 bases and J by 0 bases, and 12 bases separated the two germline ends. The germline V gene has CDR1 SGHTA and CDR2 FQGNSA. This CDR3 is built from 15 residues.